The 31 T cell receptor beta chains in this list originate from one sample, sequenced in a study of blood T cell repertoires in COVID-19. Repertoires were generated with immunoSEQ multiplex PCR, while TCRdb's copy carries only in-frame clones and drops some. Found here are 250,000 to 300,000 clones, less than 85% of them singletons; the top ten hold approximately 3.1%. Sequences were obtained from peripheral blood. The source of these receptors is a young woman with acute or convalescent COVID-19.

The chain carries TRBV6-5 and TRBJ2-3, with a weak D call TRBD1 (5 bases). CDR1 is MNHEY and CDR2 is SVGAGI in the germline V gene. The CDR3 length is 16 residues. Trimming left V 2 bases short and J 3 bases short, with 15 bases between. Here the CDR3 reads CASSYGSGIETDTQYF. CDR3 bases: TGTGCCAGCAGTTACGGATCAGGGATAGAGACAGATACGCAGTATTTT.

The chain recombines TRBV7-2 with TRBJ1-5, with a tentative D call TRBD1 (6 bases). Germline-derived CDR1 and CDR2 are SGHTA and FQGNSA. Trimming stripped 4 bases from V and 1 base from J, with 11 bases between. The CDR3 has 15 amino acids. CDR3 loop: CASSSGHTSNQPQHF. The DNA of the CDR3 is TGTGCCAGCAGCTCGGGACACACGAGCAATCAGCCCCAGCATTTT. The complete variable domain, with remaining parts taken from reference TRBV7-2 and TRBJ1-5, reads GAGVSQSPSNKVTEKGKDVELRCDPISGHTALYWYRQSLGQGLEFLIYFQGNSAPDKSGLPSDRFSAERTGGSVSTLTIQRTQQEDSAVYLCASSSGHTSNQPQHFGDGTRLSIL.

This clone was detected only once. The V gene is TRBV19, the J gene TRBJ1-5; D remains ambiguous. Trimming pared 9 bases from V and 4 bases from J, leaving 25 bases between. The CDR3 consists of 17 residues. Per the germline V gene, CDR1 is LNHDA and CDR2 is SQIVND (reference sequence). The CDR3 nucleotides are TGTGCCAGAGAGCGCCGCGGAAGAGCGCTTAAGAATCAGCCCCAGCATTTT. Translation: CARERRGRALKNQPQHF.

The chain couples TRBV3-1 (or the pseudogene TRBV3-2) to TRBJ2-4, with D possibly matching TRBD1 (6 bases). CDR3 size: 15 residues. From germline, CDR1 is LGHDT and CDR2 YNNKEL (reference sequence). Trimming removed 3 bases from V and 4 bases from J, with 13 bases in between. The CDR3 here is CASSQTGTRKNIQYF. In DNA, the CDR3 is TGTGCCAGCAGCCAGACCGGGACACGAAAAAACATTCAGTACTTC.

CDR3 sequence (DNA): TGTGCCCTGGACAGGGGGCTTGGGGATGAGCAGTTCTTC. Amino acids: CALDRGLGDEQFF. The chain uses TRBV30 and TRBJ2-1; 11 bases are shared with TRBD1. J was trimmed by 8 bases and V by 8 bases; bases with no gene match: 8. This CDR3 has 13 residues. The V gene's germline CDR1 is GTSNPN and CDR2 SVGIG (reference sequence).

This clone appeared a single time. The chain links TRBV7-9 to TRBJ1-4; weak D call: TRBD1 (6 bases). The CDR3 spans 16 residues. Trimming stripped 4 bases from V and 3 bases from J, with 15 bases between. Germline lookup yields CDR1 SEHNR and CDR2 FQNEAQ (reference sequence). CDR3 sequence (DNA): TGTGCCAGCAGCTCAGGGGCGAAGGGACCTAATGAAAAACTGTTTTTT. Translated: CASSSGAKGPNEKLFF. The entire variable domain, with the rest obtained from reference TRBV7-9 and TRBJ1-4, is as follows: DTGVSQNPRHKITKRGQNVTFRCDPISEHNRLYWYRQTLGQGPEFLTYFQNEAQLEKSRLLSDRFSAERPKGSFSTLEIQRTEQGDSAMYLCASSSGAKGPNEKLFFGSGTQLSVL.

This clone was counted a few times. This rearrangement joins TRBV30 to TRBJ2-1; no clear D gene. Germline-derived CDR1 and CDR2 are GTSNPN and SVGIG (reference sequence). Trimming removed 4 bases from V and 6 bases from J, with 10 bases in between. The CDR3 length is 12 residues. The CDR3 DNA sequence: TGTGCCTGGACCCCGACGGGCAATGAGCAGTTCTTC. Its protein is CAWTPTGNEQFF.

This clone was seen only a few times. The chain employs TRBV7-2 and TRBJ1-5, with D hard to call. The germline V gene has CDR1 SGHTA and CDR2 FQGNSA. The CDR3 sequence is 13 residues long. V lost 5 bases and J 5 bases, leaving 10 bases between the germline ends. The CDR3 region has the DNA TGTGCCAGCAGCGGCACGGGAGATCAGCCCCAGCATTTT. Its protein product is CASSGTGDQPQHF.

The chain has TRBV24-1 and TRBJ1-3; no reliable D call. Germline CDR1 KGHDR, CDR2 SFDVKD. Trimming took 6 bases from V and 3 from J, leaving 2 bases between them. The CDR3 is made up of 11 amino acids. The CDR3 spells CATSYGNTIYF. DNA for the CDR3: TGTGCCACCAGTTATGGAAACACCATATATTTT.

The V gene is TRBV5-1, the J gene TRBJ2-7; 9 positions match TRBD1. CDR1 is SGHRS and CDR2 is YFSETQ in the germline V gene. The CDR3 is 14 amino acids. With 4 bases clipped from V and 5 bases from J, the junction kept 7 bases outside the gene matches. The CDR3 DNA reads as TGCGCCAGCAGCCGGGACAGGGTTTTGAACGAGCAGTACTTC. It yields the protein CASSRDRVLNEQYF.

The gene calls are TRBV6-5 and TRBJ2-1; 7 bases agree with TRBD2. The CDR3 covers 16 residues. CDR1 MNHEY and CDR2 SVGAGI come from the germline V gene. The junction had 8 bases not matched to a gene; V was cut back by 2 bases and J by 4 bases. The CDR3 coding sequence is TGTGCCAGCAGTTACGGGTGGGAGGGGACTTACAATGAGCAGTTCTTC. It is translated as CASSYGWEGTYNEQFF.

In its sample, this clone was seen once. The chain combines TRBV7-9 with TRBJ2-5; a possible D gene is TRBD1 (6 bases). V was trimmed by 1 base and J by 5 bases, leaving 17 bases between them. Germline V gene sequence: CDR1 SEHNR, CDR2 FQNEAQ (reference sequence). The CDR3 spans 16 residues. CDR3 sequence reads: CASSLGHRDASETQYF. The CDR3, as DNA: TGTGCCAGCAGCTTAGGACACAGGGACGCTTCGGAGACCCAGTACTTC. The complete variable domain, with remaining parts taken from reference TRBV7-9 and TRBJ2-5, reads DTGVSQNPRHKITKRGQNVTFRCDPISEHNRLYWYRQTLGQGPEFLTYFQNEAQLEKSRLLSDRFSAERPKGSFSTLEIQRTEQGDSAMYLCASSLGHRDASETQYFGPGTRLLVL.

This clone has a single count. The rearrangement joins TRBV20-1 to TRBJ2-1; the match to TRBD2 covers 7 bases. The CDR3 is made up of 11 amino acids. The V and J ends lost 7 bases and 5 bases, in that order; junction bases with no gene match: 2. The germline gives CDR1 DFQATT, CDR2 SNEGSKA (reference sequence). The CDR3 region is CSGGGNNEQFF. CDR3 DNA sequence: TGCAGTGGGGGGGGAAACAATGAGCAGTTCTTC.

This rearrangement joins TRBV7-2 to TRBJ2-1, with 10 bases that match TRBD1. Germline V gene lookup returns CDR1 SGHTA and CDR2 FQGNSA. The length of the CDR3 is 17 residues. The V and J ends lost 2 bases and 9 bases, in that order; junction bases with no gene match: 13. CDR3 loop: CASSLPHRDRGKLEQFF. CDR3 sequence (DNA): TGTGCCAGCAGCTTACCGCACCGGGACAGGGGTAAGCTTGAGCAGTTCTTC. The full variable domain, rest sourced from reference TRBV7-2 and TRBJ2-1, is GAGVSQSPSNKVTEKGKDVELRCDPISGHTALYWYRQSLGQGLEFLIYFQGNSAPDKSGLPSDRFSAERTGGSVSTLTIQRTQQEDSAVYLCASSLPHRDRGKLEQFFGPGTRLTVL.

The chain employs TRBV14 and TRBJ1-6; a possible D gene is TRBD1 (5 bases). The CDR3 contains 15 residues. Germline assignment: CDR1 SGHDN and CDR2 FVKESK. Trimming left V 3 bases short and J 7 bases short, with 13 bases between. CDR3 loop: CASSQYGASNSPLHF. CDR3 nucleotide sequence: TGTGCCAGCAGCCAGTATGGGGCTTCAAATTCACCCCTCCACTTT.

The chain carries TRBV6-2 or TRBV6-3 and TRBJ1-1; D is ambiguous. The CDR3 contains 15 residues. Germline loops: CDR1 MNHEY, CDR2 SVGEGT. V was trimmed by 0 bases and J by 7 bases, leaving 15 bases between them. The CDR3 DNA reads TGTGCCAGCAGTTACTCGTCGACACTGCCTTATGAAGCTTTCTTT. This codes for CASSYSSTLPYEAFF.

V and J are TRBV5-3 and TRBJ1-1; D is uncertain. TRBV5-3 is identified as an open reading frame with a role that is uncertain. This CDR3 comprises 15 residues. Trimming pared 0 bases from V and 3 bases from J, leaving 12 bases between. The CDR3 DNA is TGTGCCAGAAGCTTGGCGGCAGTTAGCCACACTGAAGCTTTCTTT. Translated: CARSLAAVSHTEAFF.

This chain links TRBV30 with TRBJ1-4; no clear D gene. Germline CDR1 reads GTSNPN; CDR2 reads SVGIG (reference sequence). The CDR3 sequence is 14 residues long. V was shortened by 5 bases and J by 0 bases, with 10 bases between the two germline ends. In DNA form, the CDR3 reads TGTGCCTGGCGAAGAACAACAACTAATGAAAAACTGTTTTTT. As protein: CAWRRTTTNEKLFF.

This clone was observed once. In DNA, the CDR3 is TGTGCCAGTAGTGGCTTAGGACAGGGCAAGACCGGGGAGCTGTTTTTT. Protein sequence: CASSGLGQGKTGELFF. The J gene is TRBJ2-2, the V gene TRBV19; 8 nucleotides align to TRBD1. Germline-derived CDR1 and CDR2 are LNHDA and SQIVND (reference sequence). The trim removed 5 bases at V and 5 bases at J, leaving 10 bases unmatched. CDR3 size: 16 residues.

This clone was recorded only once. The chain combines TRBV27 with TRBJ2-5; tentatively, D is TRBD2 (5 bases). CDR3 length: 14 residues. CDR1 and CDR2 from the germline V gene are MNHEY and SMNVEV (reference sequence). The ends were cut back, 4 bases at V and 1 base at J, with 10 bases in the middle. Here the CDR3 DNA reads TGTGCCAGCAGTTCCCCGGGGAGCCAAGAGACCCAGTACTTC. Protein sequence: CASSSPGSQETQYF.

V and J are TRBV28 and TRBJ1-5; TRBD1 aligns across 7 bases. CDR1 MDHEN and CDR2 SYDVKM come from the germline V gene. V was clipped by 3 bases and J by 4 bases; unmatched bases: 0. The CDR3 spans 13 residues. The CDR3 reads CASSLGQNQPQHF. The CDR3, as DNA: TGTGCCAGCAGTTTGGGACAGAATCAGCCCCAGCATTTT.

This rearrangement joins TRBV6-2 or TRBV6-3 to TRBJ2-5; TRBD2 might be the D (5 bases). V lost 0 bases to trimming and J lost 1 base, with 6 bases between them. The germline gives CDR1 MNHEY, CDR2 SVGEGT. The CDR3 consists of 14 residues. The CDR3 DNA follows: TGTGCCAGCAGTTACTCGGGAGTCCAAGAGACCCAGTACTTC. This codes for CASSYSGVQETQYF.

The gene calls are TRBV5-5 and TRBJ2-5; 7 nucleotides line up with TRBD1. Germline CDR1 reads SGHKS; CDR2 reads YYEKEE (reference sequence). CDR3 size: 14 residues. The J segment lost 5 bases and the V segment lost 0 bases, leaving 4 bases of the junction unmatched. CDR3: CASSLAEGAETQYF. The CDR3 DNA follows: TGTGCCAGCAGCTTGGCCGAGGGGGCTGAGACCCAGTACTTC. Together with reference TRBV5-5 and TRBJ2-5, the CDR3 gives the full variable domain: DAGVTQSPTHLIKTRGQQVTLRCSPISGHKSVSWYQQVLGQGPQFIFQYYEKEERGRGNFPDRFSARQFPNYSSELNVNALLLGDSALYLCASSLAEGAETQYFGPGTRLLVL.

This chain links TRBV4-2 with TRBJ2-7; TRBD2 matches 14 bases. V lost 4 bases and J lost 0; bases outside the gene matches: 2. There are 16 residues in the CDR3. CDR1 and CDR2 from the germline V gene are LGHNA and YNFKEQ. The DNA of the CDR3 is TGTGCCAGCAGCCCTGGGACTAGCGGGAGCTCCTACGAGCAGTACTTC. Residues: CASSPGTSGSSYEQYF.

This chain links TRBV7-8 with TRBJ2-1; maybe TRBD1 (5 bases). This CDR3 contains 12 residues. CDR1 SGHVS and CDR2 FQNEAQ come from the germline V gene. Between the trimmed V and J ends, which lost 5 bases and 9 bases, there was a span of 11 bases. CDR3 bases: TGTGCCAGCAGCCCCAGGGCCGGTGAGCAGTTCTTC. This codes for CASSPRAGEQFF.

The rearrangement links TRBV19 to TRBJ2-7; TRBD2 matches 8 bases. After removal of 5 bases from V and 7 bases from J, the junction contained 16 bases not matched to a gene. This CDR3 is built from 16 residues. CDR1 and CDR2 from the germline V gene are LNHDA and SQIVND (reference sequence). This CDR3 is CASSPKLAEGTKEQYF. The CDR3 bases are TGTGCCAGTAGTCCTAAACTAGCGGAGGGGACTAAGGAGCAGTACTTC.

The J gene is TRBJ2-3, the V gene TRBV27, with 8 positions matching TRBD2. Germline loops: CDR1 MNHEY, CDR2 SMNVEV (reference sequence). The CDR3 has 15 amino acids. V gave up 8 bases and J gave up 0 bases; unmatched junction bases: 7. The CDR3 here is CASGTQRGSTDTQYF. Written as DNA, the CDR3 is TGTGCCAGCGGCACACAGCGGGGGAGCACAGATACGCAGTATTTT.

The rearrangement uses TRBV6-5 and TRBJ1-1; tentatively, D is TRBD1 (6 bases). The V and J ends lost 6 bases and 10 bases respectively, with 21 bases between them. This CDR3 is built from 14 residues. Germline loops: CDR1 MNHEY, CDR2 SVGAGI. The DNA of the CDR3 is TGTGCCAGCAGCGACCACCCGAACAGGGTTACAGCTTTCTTT. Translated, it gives CASSDHPNRVTAFF.

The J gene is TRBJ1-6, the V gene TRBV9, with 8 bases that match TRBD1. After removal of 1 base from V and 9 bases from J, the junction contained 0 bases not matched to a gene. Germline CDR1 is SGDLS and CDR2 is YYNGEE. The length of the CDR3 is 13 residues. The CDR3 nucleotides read TGTGCCAGCAGCGTACAGGGGGCTTCACCCCTCCACTTT. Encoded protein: CASSVQGASPLHF.

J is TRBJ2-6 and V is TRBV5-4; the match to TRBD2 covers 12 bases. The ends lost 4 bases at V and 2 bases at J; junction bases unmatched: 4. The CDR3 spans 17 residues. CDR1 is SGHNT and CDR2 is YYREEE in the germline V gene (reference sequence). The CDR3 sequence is CASSPGLAGAGANVLTF. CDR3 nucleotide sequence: TGTGCCAGCAGCCCGGGACTAGCGGGTGCTGGGGCCAACGTCCTGACTTTC. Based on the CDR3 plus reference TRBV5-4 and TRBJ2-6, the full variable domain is ETGVTQSPTHLIKTRGQQVTLRCSSQSGHNTVSWYQQALGQGPQFIFQYYREEENGRGNFPPRFSGLQFPNYSSELNVNALELDDSALYLCASSPGLAGAGANVLTFGAGSRLTVL.

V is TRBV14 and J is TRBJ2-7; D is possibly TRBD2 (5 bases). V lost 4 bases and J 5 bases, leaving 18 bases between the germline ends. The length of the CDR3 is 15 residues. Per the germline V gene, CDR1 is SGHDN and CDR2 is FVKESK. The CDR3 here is CASSPELVPFHEQYF. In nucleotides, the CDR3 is TGTGCCAGCAGCCCCGAACTAGTGCCATTCCACGAGCAGTACTTC. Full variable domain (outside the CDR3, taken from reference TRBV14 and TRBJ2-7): EAGVTQFPSHSVIEKGQTVTLRCDPISGHDNLYWYRRVMGKEIKFLLHFVKESKQDESGMPNNRFLAERTGGTYSTLKVQPAELEDSGVYFCASSPELVPFHEQYFGPGTRLTVT.